A single sample gave rise to the 20 T cell receptor beta chains below, sequenced in a study of breast tumors, draining lymph nodes, adjacent tissues. Samples came from axillary lymph nodes draining the breast cancer. One entry per CDR3 protein results from TCRdb running MiXCR on the multiplex PCR reads. The data hold about 110,000 distinct CDR3 sequences, with more than 25% observed a single time. Sequenced input: axillary lymph node tissue. The receptors derive from a female donor with breast cancer. Some clones in this sample may be carry-over from other donors' samples.

This clonotype was recorded many times. The rearrangement uses TRBV7-9 and TRBJ2-5; 10 bases line up with TRBD1. Germline V lookup: CDR1 SEHNR, CDR2 FQNEAQ (reference sequence). V gave up 4 bases and J gave up 3 bases; unmatched junction bases: 2. This CDR3 is 14 amino acids long. This CDR3 reads CASSSGTGEETQYF. CDR3 in DNA: TGTGCCAGCAGCTCCGGGACAGGGGAAGAGACCCAGTACTTC.

As concerns this clonotype: The junction does not match germline at one end; this may be a read error. The rearrangement links TRBV20-1 to TRBJ1-6, with 9 bases matching TRBD1. The germline CDR1 and CDR2 sequences are DFQATT and SNEGSKA (reference sequence). This CDR3 comprises 17 residues. For the CDR3, the DNA is TGCAGTGCTAGAGATTGGGAGACAGGGGGAAATAACTCACCCCTCCACTTT. It translates to CSARDWETGGNNSPLHF.

This clonotype showed up many times. This sequence joins TRBV20-1 and TRBJ2-2; D gene uncertain. Trimming took off 0 bases at V and 7 bases at J, with 6 bases between the two ends. Looked up from germline, CDR1 is DFQATT and CDR2 is SNEGSKA (reference sequence). The CDR3 covers 12 residues. Here the CDR3 DNA reads TGCAGTGCTAGAGATTTAGACGGGGAGCTGTTTTTT. Translated, it gives CSARDLDGELFF.

The chain has TRBV7-8 and TRBJ2-1, with D possibly being TRBD1 (5 bases). Germline lookup yields CDR1 SGHVS and CDR2 FQNEAQ. The ends were cut back, 5 bases at V and 4 bases at J, with 9 bases in the middle. The CDR3 sequence is 13 residues long. CDR3 region: CASSPQGYNEQFF. The CDR3 nucleotides are TGTGCCAGCAGCCCCCAGGGATACAATGAGCAGTTCTTC.

With regard to this clonotype: A clone one base away is much larger, so this may be a read error. This chain uses TRBV6-5 with TRBJ2-7, with a possible D match to TRBD2 (6 bases). The CDR3 consists of 15 residues. The V gene's germline CDR1 is MNHEY and CDR2 SVGAGI. V lost 5 bases and J lost 2, with 16 bases in between. Here the CDR3 DNA reads TGTGCCAGCAGTCACGCGGCGGGGAGCCCCTACGAGCAGTACTTC. It codes for CASSHAAGSPYEQYF.

This clonotype was seen repeatedly, ten times or more. This chain joins TRBV5-1 and TRBJ1-4; maybe TRBD1 (5 bases). Germline CDR1 reads SGHRS; CDR2 reads YFSETQ. The CDR3 spans 20 residues. Trimming removed 0 bases at V and 0 bases at J, with 21 bases between. The CDR3 DNA reads TGCGCCAGCAGCTTGGTTGGCCTAGACAGAGCCTTCGCAACTAATGAAAAACTGTTTTTT. This sequence encodes CASSLVGLDRAFATNEKLFF.

Points on this clonotype: A read error may be the cause here, since a much bigger clone is one base away. The genes are TRBV5-6 and TRBJ1-5; tentative D call: TRBD1 (5 bases). With the DNA end fitting TRBJ2-3 better, the J assignment may be wrong. Germline CDR1 and CDR2: SGHDT and YYEEEE. The CDR3 contains 12 residues. This CDR3 is CASSQMGQPQYF. CDR3 in DNA: TGTGCCAGCAGCCAAATGGGGCAGCCCCAGTATTTT.

A note on this clonotype: This may be a read error: a much more frequent sequence differs by one nucleotide. This chain links TRBV4-1 with TRBJ2-5; TRBD1 is a possible D gene (7 bases). Germline V gives CDR1 MGHRA, CDR2 YSYEKL. The ends were cut back, 0 bases at V and 7 bases at J, with 18 bases in the middle. This CDR3 comprises 16 residues. The CDR3 region is CASSQDLGTVRGTQYF. The CDR3 bases are TGCGCCAGCAGCCAAGATCTAGGGACAGTGCGGGGGACCCAGTACTTC.

The table lists this clonotype with many counts. This chain connects TRBV18 to TRBJ1-5; D gene unclear. This CDR3 region has 15 residues. Germline V lookup: CDR1 KGHSH, CDR2 LQKENI. Between the trimmed V and J ends, which lost 3 bases and 4 bases, there was a span of 13 bases. The CDR3 region is CASSPGLIDNQPQHF. Written as DNA, the CDR3 is TGTGCCAGCTCACCGGGGTTAATCGATAATCAGCCCCAGCATTTT.

Details on this clonotype: A much larger clone is a single base away; this may be a read error. The rearrangement joins TRBV20-1 to TRBJ2-5; perhaps TRBD2 as D (6 bases). The germline gives CDR1 DFQATT, CDR2 SNEGSKA (reference sequence). The CDR3 contains 12 residues. V was cut by 0 bases and J by 13 bases, with 15 bases left in between. The CDR3 nucleotides are TGCAGTGCTAGAGAGGGTTGGGGGGTTCCGTACTTC. Translated, it gives CSAREGWGVPYF.

Turning to this clonotype: This clone may be a read error of a much larger clone one base away. The chain recombines TRBV5-6 with TRBJ2-7; no firm D call. The length of the CDR3 is 16 residues. Trimming took off 3 bases at V and 4 bases at J, with 20 bases between the two ends. Germline assignment: CDR1 SGHDT and CDR2 YYEEEE. CDR3 protein: CASSSQWARKWYEQYF. Here the CDR3 DNA reads TGTGCCAGCAGCTCCCAGTGGGCCAGGAAATGGTACGAGCAGTACTTC.

There are a few counts of this clonotype. This sequence may be a read error, since a much larger clone differs from it by one base. The chain recombines TRBV20-1 with TRBJ1-5; D ambiguous. CDR3 length equals 15 residues. Germline V lookup: CDR1 DFQATT, CDR2 SNEGSKA (reference sequence). Written as DNA, the CDR3 is TGCAGTGCTAGTACACGTAGACTTAGCACTCAGCCCCAGCATTTT. Protein: CSASTRRLSTQPQHF.

This clonotype was seen repeatedly, ten times or more. The rearrangement uses TRBV5-1 and TRBJ2-2; D not resolved. CDR1 is SGHRS, CDR2 YFSETQ, per germline. CDR3 length equals 13 residues. Trimming took off 1 base at V and 7 bases at J, with 8 bases between the two ends. CDR3 in amino acids: CASSLSRDGELFF. CDR3 in DNA: TGCGCCAGCAGCTTGTCCCGCGACGGGGAGCTGTTTTTT.

This clonotype was observed many times. This chain connects TRBV6-6 to TRBJ1-3; D gene unclear. Trimming cost V 11 bases and J 4 bases, with 15 bases left between them. Germline V gives CDR1 MNHNY, CDR2 SVGAGI (reference sequence). This CDR3 contains 13 residues. CDR3 protein: CALSKPGGNTIYF. The CDR3 bases are TGTGCCTTATCTAAACCAGGCGGAAACACCATATATTTT.

In the case of this clonotype: This may be a read error, as it is one base from a much larger clone. The CDR3 nucleotides are TGCGCCAGCAGCTGGGCGGGATCGTCAACTAATGAAAAACTGTTTTTT. It encodes CASSWAGSSTNEKLFF. This chain uses TRBV5-1 with TRBJ1-4; no clear D gene. The V end was cut by 3 bases, the J end by 0 bases, with 12 bases between. CDR1 is SGHRS, CDR2 YFSETQ, per germline. This CDR3 has 16 amino acids.

The sample holds many counts of this clonotype. The chain couples TRBV20-1 to TRBJ2-5; 13 positions match TRBD2. Losses at the gene ends were 6 bases for V and 7 bases for J; bases not matched to a gene: 11. This CDR3 has 15 amino acids. CDR1 is DFQATT, CDR2 SNEGSKA, per germline (reference sequence). Here the CDR3 reads CSAPTSGRSRGTQYF. In nucleotides, the CDR3 is TGCAGTGCCCCGACTAGCGGGAGGTCTCGTGGGACCCAGTACTTC.

The chain is built from TRBV27 and TRBJ1-4; TRBD1 is a possible D gene (6 bases). CDR1 is MNHEY and CDR2 is SMNVEV in the germline V gene (reference sequence). The CDR3 sequence is 18 residues long. Trimming cost V 2 bases and J 0 bases, with 16 bases left between them. Here the CDR3 reads CASSLEGRGLPTNEKLFF. CDR3 in DNA: TGTGCCAGCAGTTTAGAGGGCAGGGGCCTCCCAACTAATGAAAAACTGTTTTTT. The full variable domain, rest sourced from reference TRBV27 and TRBJ1-4, is EAQVTQNPRYLITVTGKKLTVTCSQNMNHEYMSWYRQDPGLGLRQIYYSMNVEVTDKGDVPEGYKVSRKEKRNFPLILESPSPNQTSLYFCASSLEGRGLPTNEKLFFGSGTQLSVL.

This clonotype was seen ten or more times. The rearrangement uses TRBV5-6 and TRBJ1-2; TRBD1 is a possible D gene (6 bases). Germline-derived CDR1 and CDR2 are SGHDT and YYEEEE. Trimming shortened V by 4 bases and J by 8 bases, and 21 bases separated the two germline ends. This CDR3 contains 15 residues. The CDR3 nucleotides read TGTGCCAGCAGCCGATTGGACAGCTACTCGGGGGGCTACACCTTC. Its protein is CASSRLDSYSGGYTF.

This clonotype appeared many times. This rearrangement joins TRBV6-5 to TRBJ2-7; D remains unclear. Germline CDR1 is MNHEY and CDR2 is SVGAGI. With 2 bases removed from V and 0 bases from J, the gap between germline ends came to 11 bases. CDR3 length: 15 residues. The CDR3 region has the DNA TGTGCCAGCAGTTACGACGAACTTAGCTCCTACGAGCAGTACTTC. Residues: CASSYDELSSYEQYF.

This clonotype was found many times. The chain carries TRBV27 and TRBJ1-6; D is undetermined. V dropped 2 bases and J dropped 6 bases, with 14 bases sitting between them. In germline, CDR1 is MNHEY, CDR2 SMNVEV (reference sequence). This CDR3 is built from 16 residues. CDR3 loop: CASSLSGGILNSPLHF. The CDR3 DNA reads TGTGCCAGCAGTTTAAGTGGCGGAATCCTTAATTCACCCCTCCACTTT.